These 5 T cell receptor beta chains came from one sample sequenced in a study of T cell repertoires in cytomegalovirus infection. TCRdb analysed the reads with MiXCR anew, one entry per CDR3 protein. The table records just under 550,000 distinct CDR3 sequences, more than 20% of them present only once. Sequencing was done on a sample of PBMCs. The receptors were gathered from a human donor in good health (CMV status not recorded). Some clones in this sample may be carry-over from other donors' samples.

The chain uses TRBV7-2 and TRBJ1-1, with D maybe TRBD1 (5 bases). CDR3 size: 15 residues. Germline CDR1 reads SGHTA; CDR2 reads FQGNSA. The V gene lost 7 bases and the J gene lost 5 bases, with 20 bases spanning the gap. CDR3 loop: CASNPLGGGRTEAFF. Written as DNA, the CDR3 is TGTGCCAGCAACCCCCTGGGGGGGGGGAGGACTGAAGCTTTCTTT.

The chain employs TRBV7-2 and TRBJ2-1; D may be TRBD2 (5 bases). This CDR3 spans 21 amino acids. V lost 3 bases to trimming and J lost 0 bases, with 27 bases between them. Germline-derived CDR1 and CDR2 are SGHTA and FQGNSA. CDR3: CASSLWTPGLVRISSYNEQFF. The CDR3 nucleotides are TGTGCCAGCAGCTTGTGGACCCCCGGACTTGTTAGAATCAGCTCCTACAATGAGCAGTTCTTC.

This clonotype was found many times. The rearrangement uses TRBV7-2 and TRBJ2-5; TRBD2 matches at 9 bases. The length of the CDR3 is 14 residues. V lost 5 bases to trimming and J lost 3 bases; unmatched junction nucleotides: 4. Looked up from germline, CDR1 is SGHTA and CDR2 is FQGNSA. The CDR3 DNA follows: TGTGCCAGCAGCCCGAGACTAGCGGAAGAGACCCAGTACTTC. It encodes CASSPRLAEETQYF.

In its sample, this clonotype was seen many times. The chain's CDR3 is CASSRVGASGLTDTQYF. CDR3 DNA sequence: TGTGCCAGCAGCCGGGTTGGAGCTAGCGGCCTCACAGATACGCAGTATTTT. The rearrangement uses TRBV7-2 and TRBJ2-3; 7 bases fit TRBD2. Trimming removed 5 bases from V and 2 bases from J; junction bases left unmatched: 13. The germline CDR1 and CDR2 sequences are SGHTA and FQGNSA. The CDR3 has 17 amino acids. Looking up the rest from reference TRBV7-2 and TRBJ2-3 gives the full variable domain: GAGVSQSPSNKVTEKGKDVELRCDPISGHTALYWYRQSLGQGLEFLIYFQGNSAPDKSGLPSDRFSAERTGGSVSTLTIQRTQQEDSAVYLCASSRVGASGLTDTQYFGPGTRLTVL.

This clonotype has more than one count but fewer than ten. The chain employs TRBV5-6 and TRBJ1-5; D remains ambiguous. CDR3 length: 15 amino acids. Trimming shortened V by 4 bases and J by 7 bases, and 18 bases separated the two germline ends. Per the germline V gene, CDR1 is SGHDT and CDR2 is YYEEEE. The CDR3 spells CASSASGESGQPQHF. The DNA of the CDR3 is TGTGCCAGCAGCGCCTCGGGCGAATCGGGACAGCCCCAGCATTTT.